The clone carrying this TCR beta chain came up many times. The CDR3 loop spans 10 amino acids. Trimming took 6 bases from V and 12 from J, leaving 9 bases between them. The sample is drawn from a study of immune characterization of retroperitoneal liposarcoma. Each CDR3 protein gets one entry after TCRdb re-called the PCR reads with MiXCR. The sample holds about 10,000 distinct CDR3 sequences, around a quarter seen once. The chain has TRBV12-3 or TRBV12-4 and TRBJ2-1; no definite D call. The sequenced material came from tumor tissue. This receptor was taken from a female donor with retroperitoneal liposarcoma. The CDR3 loop is CASSLNRQFF. Here the CDR3 DNA reads TGTGCCAGCAGCTTAAACCGGCAGTTCTTC.